Listed here are 14 T cell receptor beta chains from one sample, sequenced in a study of shared clonotypes between healthy human individuals. Here immunoSEQ multiplex PCR was the method, and the copy in TCRdb shows in-frame clones only, minus some. There are some 1,900,000 clones in the sample; over 85% occur only once, and roughly 1.2% lies in the top ten. Positive CCR7 selection of CD45RO-negative cells yielded the naive CD8 cells, and terminally differentiated effector memory CD45RA+ cells were excluded. The sample comprised naive CD8+ T cells sorted from blood. These receptors came from a man between 18 and 35 years old in good health.

The J gene is TRBJ2-3, the V gene TRBV2, with TRBD1 matching 8 bases. Germline V lookup: CDR1 SNHLY, CDR2 FYNNEI. With 6 bases clipped from V and 2 bases from J, the junction kept 10 bases outside the gene matches. There are 16 residues in the CDR3. This chain's CDR3 is CASSAGTGGFTDTQYF. DNA of the CDR3: TGTGCCAGCAGCGCTGGGACAGGAGGGTTCACAGATACGCAGTATTTT. Variable domain in full (rest from reference TRBV2 and TRBJ2-3): EPEVTQTPSHQVTQMGQEVILRCVPISNHLYFYWYRQILGQKVEFLVSFYNNEISEKSEIFDDQFSVERPDGSNFTLKIRSTKLEDSAMYFCASSAGTGGFTDTQYFGPGTRLTVL.

The J gene is TRBJ2-3, the V gene TRBV4-1; the D gene is possibly TRBD2 (6 bases). The CDR3 loop spans 15 amino acids. The V gene lost 4 bases and the J gene lost 0 bases, with 11 bases spanning the gap. Germline loops: CDR1 MGHRA, CDR2 YSYEKL. The CDR3, as DNA: TGCGCCAGCAGCCCCGGGACTCAAAGCACAGATACGCAGTATTTT. Protein product: CASSPGTQSTDTQYF.

The chain is built from TRBV5-1 and TRBJ2-3; the match to TRBD2 covers 8 bases. The germline V gene has CDR1 SGHRS and CDR2 YFSETQ. With 3 bases clipped from V and 2 bases from J, the junction kept 8 bases outside the gene matches. The CDR3 runs 16 residues. CDR3 sequence reads: CASSSGSGGVTDTQYF. The CDR3 DNA reads as TGCGCCAGCAGCTCAGGGAGCGGGGGTGTCACAGATACGCAGTATTTT. Complete variable domain (other parts from reference TRBV5-1 and TRBJ2-3): KAGVTQTPRYLIKTRGQQVTLSCSPISGHRSVSWYQQTPGQGLQFLFEYFSETQRNKGNFPGRFSGRQFSNSRSEMNVSTLELGDSALYLCASSSGSGGVTDTQYFGPGTRLTVL.

This clone was recorded only once. The chain carries TRBV16 and TRBJ1-2; possibly TRBD1 for D (5 bases). The germline V gene has CDR1 KGHSY and CDR2 FQNENV. The CDR3 contains 15 residues. V was pared by 0 bases and J by 8 bases, with 16 bases between. The CDR3, as DNA: TGTGCCAGCAGCCAATCGGGTACAGGTGGATGGGGCTACACCTTC. Encoded protein: CASSQSGTGGWGYTF.

V gene TRBV5-1 combines with J gene TRBJ2-7; perhaps TRBD2 as D (6 bases). Germline V gene sequence: CDR1 SGHRS, CDR2 YFSETQ. The length of the CDR3 is 15 residues. Trimming removed 6 bases at V and 4 bases at J, with 20 bases between. CDR3 DNA: TGCGCCAGCAAAATGGTGTTCGGGAGCTTTTACGAGCAGTACTTC. It translates to CASKMVFGSFYEQYF.

This chain links TRBV6-1 with TRBJ2-1; no reliable D call. The CDR3 consists of 13 residues. Trimming pared 8 bases from V and 5 bases from J, leaving 13 bases between. CDR1 and CDR2 from the germline V gene are MNHNS and SASEGT. The CDR3 nucleotides are TGTGCCAGCTGTTCTGATGGGAACAATGAGCAGTTCTTC. Translation gives CASCSDGNNEQFF.

V is TRBV7-9 and J is TRBJ2-7, with TRBD1 as a possible D gene (5 bases). Germline CDR1 reads SEHNR; CDR2 reads FQNEAQ (reference sequence). Trimming shortened V by 3 bases and J by 0 bases, and 12 bases separated the two germline ends. This CDR3 has 15 amino acids. CDR3 loop: CASSFGWGPSYEQYF. The CDR3 bases are TGTGCCAGCAGCTTCGGCTGGGGCCCCTCCTACGAGCAGTACTTC.

V gene TRBV28 combines with J gene TRBJ1-1; D possibly corresponds to TRBD1 (5 bases). This CDR3 has 13 residues. V was pared by 6 bases and J by 7 bases, with 15 bases between. Germline V gene data show CDR1 as MDHEN and CDR2 as SYDVKM. As DNA, the CDR3 is TGTGCCAGCAGACCCGACAGTGTGTTTGAAGCTTTCTTT. Translating it yields CASRPDSVFEAFF. The complete variable domain, with remaining parts taken from reference TRBV28 and TRBJ1-1, reads DVKVTQSSRYLVKRTGEKVFLECVQDMDHENMFWYRQDPGLGLRLIYFSYDVKMKEKGDIPEGYSVSREKKERFSLILESASTNQTSMYLCASRPDSVFEAFFGQGTRLTVV.

The chain combines TRBV7-2 with TRBJ2-7; 7 bases are a match to TRBD2. Germline values: CDR1 SGHTA, CDR2 FQGNSA. After removal of 4 bases from V and 2 bases from J, the junction contained 5 bases not matched to a gene. This CDR3 is built from 14 residues. CDR3 amino acids: CASSYSGPTYEQYF. The CDR3, as DNA: TGTGCCAGCAGCTATAGCGGGCCTACCTACGAGCAGTACTTC.

V usage is TRBV4-3 and J usage is TRBJ2-7, with TRBD1 matching over 8 bases. This CDR3 spans 17 amino acids. Germline V CDR1 and CDR2: LGHNA, YSLEER. The J segment lost 5 bases and the V segment lost 6 bases, leaving 18 bases of the junction unmatched. CDR3 amino acids: CASSPQDTRQGADEQYF. The CDR3 bases are TGCGCCAGCAGTCCCCAAGATACGCGCCAGGGGGCCGACGAGCAGTACTTC.

The chain employs TRBV7-9 and TRBJ2-7; 9 nucleotides agree with TRBD1. The V gene's germline CDR1 is SEHNR and CDR2 FQNEAQ (reference sequence). V was clipped by 4 bases and J by 7 bases; unmatched bases: 8. This CDR3 is 14 amino acids long. The CDR3 is CASSSPGQGEEQYF. For the CDR3, the DNA is TGTGCCAGCAGCTCGCCGGGACAGGGAGAGGAGCAGTACTTC.

This chain joins TRBV10-1 and TRBJ2-3; the D is unclear. V was cut by 4 bases and J by 6 bases, with 11 bases left in between. Germline V CDR1 and CDR2: WNHNN, SYGVQD (reference sequence). The CDR3 is 13 residues long. This CDR3 is CASSVQPSDTQYF. The CDR3 DNA reads as TGCGCCAGCAGTGTGCAGCCCTCGGATACGCAGTATTTT.

This chain links TRBV9 with TRBJ2-7; D is undetermined. Per the germline V gene, CDR1 is SGDLS and CDR2 is YYNGEE. The CDR3 consists of 12 residues. V was clipped by 4 bases and J by 5 bases, with 10 bases between them. The CDR3 nucleotides are TGTGCCAGCAGCCGTAATCAGGACGAGCAGTACTTC. Its protein product is CASSRNQDEQYF.

This clone was seen just once. The chain has TRBV9 and TRBJ2-6; D not certain. Germline CDR1 SGDLS, CDR2 YYNGEE. V lost 4 bases to trimming and J lost 0 bases, with 20 bases between them. The CDR3 consists of 19 residues. DNA for the CDR3: TGTGCCAGCAGCACCGGACGCGGCAGTCACCCCTCTGGGGCCAACGTCCTGACTTTC. This encodes CASSTGRGSHPSGANVLTF.